This T cell receptor beta chain was sequenced in a study of blood T cell repertoires in COVID-19. Sequencing was performed with immunoSEQ multiplex PCR; in TCRdb, only in-frame clones are kept and a portion is missing. Of more than 300,000 clones in the sample, around 90% were seen once. The CDR3 runs 15 residues. V lost 1 base to trimming and J lost 0 bases, with 7 bases between them. CDR1 and CDR2 (germline): SGHTA, FQGNSA. J is TRBJ1-5 and V is TRBV7-2; D is uncertain. The clonotype originates from a woman in her 30s who had recovered from COVID-19. Sequencing was done on a sample of PBMCs or T cells enriched from blood (not recorded which). As DNA, the CDR3 is TGTGCCAGCAGCTTAGGTAGCTATAGCAATCAGCCCCAGCATTTT. Residues: CASSLGSYSNQPQHF. Based on the CDR3 plus reference TRBV7-2 and TRBJ1-5, the full variable domain is GAGVSQSPSNKVTEKGKDVELRCDPISGHTALYWYRQSLGQGLEFLIYFQGNSAPDKSGLPSDRFSAERTGGSVSTLTIQRTQQEDSAVYLCASSLGSYSNQPQHFGDGTRLSIL.